This T cell receptor (beta chain) was identified in a study of monozygotic twins with inflammatory bowel disease. As for this clonotype: Its antigen is not identified.

Each TCR library used 3500 ng of total RNA. Added by template switching were UMIs that each held a 6-nucleotide sample barcode. Reprocessing the 5' RACE reads, TCRdb reports a single entry for every CDR3 protein and omits DNA. The table lists under 150,000 distinct CDR3 sequences. Whole-study findings and limits: IBD patients showed reduced TCRbeta diversity (inverse Simpson) versus healthy co-twins.

The sample consisted of blood. This TCR was recovered from a human donor with ulcerative colitis or Crohn's disease, or a healthy co-twin of an affected twin (not recorded which).

This chain's CDR3 is CSAREDSRGNTIYF. V is TRBV20-1 and J is TRBJ1-3; no DNA is available, so the TRBD1 call from TCRdb remains unchecked. Germline CDR1 and CDR2: DFQATT and SNEGSKA (reference sequence). The CDR3 runs to 14 residues.